These T cell receptor beta chains were read from a single sample in a study of cytomegalovirus exposure and HLA in healthy donors. The repertoire was sequenced with immunoSEQ multiplex PCR; TCRdb's copy has only in-frame clones and lacks some. The sample yields some 65,000 clones, around 68% seen once. The sequencing input was PBMCs. These receptors were obtained from a woman aged 30 to 39 in good health and CMV-seronegative. Both conserved end residues are part of each CDR3. The D gene is left open where the match is weak. For some rows the clone size is stated as once, few or many, or as a class when expanded; others skip it.

NA	NA	TRBV27	13	TRBJ1-2	TGTGCCAGCAGTTTCGAGGGAAACTATGGCTACACCTTC	CASSFEGNYGYTF
NA	NA	TRBV2	11	TRBJ2-5	TGTGCCATCAACGACAGGGAGACCCAGTACTTC	CAINDRETQYF
NA	once	TRBV15	14	TRBJ1-1	TGTGCCACCAGCAGAGGGCCAGGGAACACTGAAGCTTTCTTT	CATSRGPGNTEAFF
NA	NA	TRBV19	13	TRBJ1-6	TGTGCCACCGGTGGTTCCTATAATTCACCCCTCCACTTT	CATGGSYNSPLHF
NA	NA	TRBV7-9	12	TRBJ2-5	TGTGCCAGCAGTCCAGGTCGGGAGACCCAGTACTTC	CASSPGRETQYF
NA	NA	TRBV5-1	16	TRBJ1-6	TGCGCCAGCAGCTTGGACGACAGACTCCTTAATTCACCCCTCCACTTT	CASSLDDRLLNSPLHF
NA	once	TRBV7-2	12	TRBJ2-3	TGTGCCAGCAGCTTAGCGCGCGTTACGCAGTATTTT	CASSLARVTQYF
TRBD1	NA	TRBV6-5	14	TRBJ2-3	TGTGCCAGCCGACAGGGTCAGGGCACAGATACGCAGTATTTT	CASRQGQGTDTQYF
TRBD1	NA	TRBV19	14	TRBJ2-3	TGTGCCAGTAGTTGGACAGGGGGCACAGATACGCAGTATTTT	CASSWTGGTDTQYF
NA	few	TRBV7-3	13	TRBJ2-3	TGTGCCAGCAGCCCTACTCCTCCCGATACGCAGTATTTT	CASSPTPPDTQYF
NA	NA	TRBV6-1	13	TRBJ1-5	TGTGCCAGCAGTGAAAACAGAAATCAGCCCCAGCATTTT	CASSENRNQPQHF
NA	NA	TRBV5-1	13	TRBJ1-2	TGCGCCAGCAGCTTGCCAGCTAACTATGGCTACACCTTC	CASSLPANYGYTF
TRBD1	NA	TRBV10-3	15	TRBJ2-3	TGTGCCGCCGATCCGGGACAGGGAAGCACAGATACGCAGTATTTT	CAADPGQGSTDTQYF
TRBD1	NA	TRBV23-1	17	TRBJ1-4	TGCGCCAGCACTCAACCCAAAACAGGGGCAACTAATGAAAAACTGTTTTTT	CASTQPKTGATNEKLFF
TRBD1	medium-sized	TRBV7-9	17	TRBJ2-7	TGTGCCAGCAGCTCCCTTATAACCGGGACAGGAGGGAACGAGCAGTACTTC	CASSSLITGTGGNEQYF
TRBD1	NA	TRBV5-1	15	TRBJ2-5	TGCGCCAGCAGCATGGGACAGGCCGGGCAAGAGACCCAGTACTTC	CASSMGQAGQETQYF
NA	NA	TRBV7-6	15	TRBJ1-2	TGTGCCAGCAGCCCACGACCGGGACAAAACTATGGCTACACCTTC	CASSPRPGQNYGYTF
TRBD2	few	TRBV4-1	14	TRBJ2-3	TGCGCCAGCAGCCCGCTAGCGGGGGAGGATACGCAGTATTTT	CASSPLAGEDTQYF
TRBD1	NA	TRBV27	15	TRBJ1-3	TGTGCCAGCAGTTTGGACAGGAGCTCTGGAAACACCATATATTTT	CASSLDRSSGNTIYF
NA	NA	TRBV13	15	TRBJ1-1	TGTGCCAGCAGCTTAGAAGAGACAAGGAACACTGAAGCTTTCTTT	CASSLEETRNTEAFF
NA	once	TRBV5-1	13	TRBJ1-2	TGCGCCAGCAGCCCCGCCATGGGGCAGGGCTACACCTTC	CASSPAMGQGYTF
TRBD1	NA	TRBV28	15	TRBJ1-6	TGTGCCAGCAGTTTAGCCGGGACAGGTAATTCACCCCTCCACTTT	CASSLAGTGNSPLHF
NA	NA	TRBV11-2	14	TRBJ1-4	TGTGCCAGCAGCTTAGCGGCAACTAATGAAAAACTGTTTTTT	CASSLAATNEKLFF
NA	once	TRBV19	13	TRBJ1-2	TGTGCCAGTAGTAGAAGCCCTCCCTATGGCTACACCTTC	CASSRSPPYGYTF
NA	many	TRBV10-3	14	TRBJ1-5	TGTGCCATCAGTGATGGGGAGGTAGGTCAGCCCCAGCATTTT	CAISDGEVGQPQHF
TRBD1	once	TRBV30	14	TRBJ1-2	TGTGCCTGGAGGGGGGGACAGCAGAACTATGGCTACACCTTC	CAWRGGQQNYGYTF
TRBD1	once	TRBV2	15	TRBJ2-7	TGTGCCAGCAGGGCCGAGACAGGGTGGAGTTACGAGCAGTACTTC	CASRAETGWSYEQYF
NA	once	TRBV6-5	15	TRBJ2-1	TGTGCCAGCAGTTACCTGGGACTCACAAACGATGAGCAGTTCTTC	CASSYLGLTNDEQFF
NA	NA	TRBV2	16	TRBJ2-5	TGTGCCAGCAGGTCGGACAGAAGCCTGTACCAAGAGACCCAGTACTTC	CASRSDRSLYQETQYF
TRBD1	NA	TRBV18	14	TRBJ1-6	TGTGCCAGCTCACCCGAGACAGGGGCTTCACCCCTCCACTTT	CASSPETGASPLHF
NA	NA	TRBV7-3	14	TRBJ1-1	TGTGCCAGCAGCTTGGGGGCCTCGAACACTGAAGCTTTCTTT	CASSLGASNTEAFF
TRBD2	NA	TRBV4-1	15	TRBJ2-2	TGCGCCAGCAGGGGGAGGGGCTCGAACACCGGGGAGCTGTTTTTT	CASRGRGSNTGELFF
NA	few	TRBV7-8	15	TRBJ1-2	TGTGCCAGCAGCTTAGCTCCAGGGGTTAACTATGGCTACACCTTC	CASSLAPGVNYGYTF
NA	NA	TRBV27	12	TRBJ1-2	TGTGCCAGCAAGGGAGGGAACTATGGCTACACCTTC	CASKGGNYGYTF
NA	once	TRBV10-3	15	TRBJ1-4	TGTGCCATCAGTGAGTCGGCCAGACTTAATGAAAAACTGTTTTTT	CAISESARLNEKLFF
TRBD1	few	TRBV9	16	TRBJ2-7	TGTGCCAGCAGCGTAAGCGGGACAGGGACGAAATACGAGCAGTACTTC	CASSVSGTGTKYEQYF
NA	NA	TRBV7-2	14	TRBJ1-2	TGTGCCAGCAGCTCCCCTAGGATGGCTTTTGGCTACACCTTC	CASSSPRMAFGYTF
TRBD1	NA	TRBV2	15	TRBJ1-1	TGTGCCAGCAGGGAACAAGACAGGGGTCTGTTTGGAGCTTTCTTT	CASREQDRGLFGAFF
NA	NA	TRBV28	15	TRBJ2-1	TGTGCCAGCAGTTCGTGGGGCGGCTCCTACAATGAGCAGTTCTTC	CASSSWGGSYNEQFF
NA	NA	TRBV7-2	12	TRBJ2-1	TGTGCCAGCAGCCAACAGGACAATGAGCAGTTCTTC	CASSQQDNEQFF
NA	once	TRBV5-1	13	TRBJ1-1	TGCGCCAGCAGCCTCACAGGGAACACTGAAGCTTTCTTT	CASSLTGNTEAFF
TRBD1	NA	TRBV27	18	TRBJ1-5	TGTGCCAGCAGTCCCGGGACAGGGGGCTGGGTAAGCAATCAGCCCCAGCATTTT	CASSPGTGGWVSNQPQHF